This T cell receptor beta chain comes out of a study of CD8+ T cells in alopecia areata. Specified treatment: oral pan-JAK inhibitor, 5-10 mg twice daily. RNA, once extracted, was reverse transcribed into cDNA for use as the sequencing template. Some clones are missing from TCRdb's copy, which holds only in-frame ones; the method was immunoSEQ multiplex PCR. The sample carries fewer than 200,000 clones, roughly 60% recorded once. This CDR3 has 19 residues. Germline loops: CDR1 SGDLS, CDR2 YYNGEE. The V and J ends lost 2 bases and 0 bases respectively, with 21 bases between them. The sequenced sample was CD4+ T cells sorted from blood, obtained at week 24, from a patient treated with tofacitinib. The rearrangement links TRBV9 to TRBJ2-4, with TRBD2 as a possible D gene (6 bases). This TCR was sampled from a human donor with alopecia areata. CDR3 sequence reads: CASSVGGAGRELAKNIQYF. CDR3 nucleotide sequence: TGTGCCAGCAGCGTTGGCGGGGCAGGGAGAGAACTAGCCAAAAACATTCAGTACTTC.